Below, 29 T cell receptor beta chains from the same sample are listed, as sequenced in a study of cytomegalovirus exposure and HLA in healthy donors. PCR employed 60 Vbeta and 13 Jbeta primers. Here immunoSEQ multiplex PCR was the method, and the copy in TCRdb shows in-frame clones only, minus some. This sample carries roughly 62,000 clones, approximately 80% of them seen once, and the ten largest clones take 3.3%. What was sequenced was PBMCs. The origin of the receptors is a woman aged 40 to 55 in good health and CMV-seropositive.

V is TRBV7-6 and J is TRBJ1-6, with 9 bases matching TRBD1. The trim removed 3 bases at V and 9 bases at J, leaving 6 bases unmatched. Germline V CDR1 and CDR2: SGHVS, FNYEAQ. CDR3 length: 15 residues. In nucleotides, the CDR3 is TGTGCCAGCAGCTTGGGACAGGGAGACGTTTCACCCCTCCACTTT. It encodes CASSLGQGDVSPLHF.

This clone was found once. The DNA for the CDR3 is TGTGCCAGCTCACCCAATTTGAGCAATCAGCCCCAGCATTTT. Its translation is CASSPNLSNQPQHF. The chain couples TRBV18 to TRBJ1-5; unclear D gene. The CDR3 is 14 residues long. Deletions cut 3 bases from V and 1 base from J, with 7 bases between. Germline V CDR1 and CDR2: KGHSH, LQKENI.

This sequence joins TRBV11-2 and TRBJ1-1; D unresolved. The germline V and J ends were trimmed by 7 bases and 6 bases, with 18 bases remaining between them. Germline assignment: CDR1 SGHAT and CDR2 FQNNGV. This CDR3 has 14 amino acids. CDR3 nucleotide sequence: TGTGCCAGCACAACCTTTTTCGGGGTGCCTGAAGCTTTCTTT. It specifies CASTTFFGVPEAFF.

V is TRBV19 and J is TRBJ2-5; 10 nucleotides agree with TRBD1. The J call may be incorrect, as the DNA end agrees better with TRBJ2-7. From germline, CDR1 is LNHDA and CDR2 SQIVND (reference sequence). CDR3 length: 14 amino acids. CDR3 residues: CASTSDRGPYEQYF. The CDR3 DNA sequence: TGTGCCAGTACCTCAGACAGGGGGCCCTACGAGCAGTACTTC.

This sequence joins TRBV2 and TRBJ1-1, with D tentatively TRBD1 (6 bases). V was trimmed by 0 bases and J by 1 base, leaving 9 bases between them. The CDR3 contains 15 residues. Germline CDR1 is SNHLY and CDR2 is FYNNEI. DNA of the CDR3: TGTGCCAGCAGTGAAGCCGGCAGGGGGAACACTGAAGCTTTCTTT. Amino acids: CASSEAGRGNTEAFF.

The chain uses TRBV19 and TRBJ1-6; 9 nucleotides agree with TRBD1. J was trimmed by 0 bases and V by 5 bases; bases with no gene match: 5. The length of the CDR3 is 17 residues. Germline CDR1 reads LNHDA; CDR2 reads SQIVND (reference sequence). This chain's CDR3 is CASSPGQGSSYNSPLHF. CDR3 nucleotides: TGTGCCAGTAGTCCCGGACAGGGGAGCTCCTATAATTCACCCCTCCACTTT.

The chain links TRBV6-1 to TRBJ1-1; the match to TRBD1 covers 8 bases. CDR3 length equals 12 residues. V lost 5 bases, J lost 11 bases, and 7 bases stayed unmatched. Germline V gene sequence: CDR1 MNHNS, CDR2 SASEGT. CDR3 nucleotides: TGTGCCAGCAGTCGACAGGGGTGGATGGCTTTCTTT. Its protein product is CASSRQGWMAFF.

The chain is built from TRBV6-1 and TRBJ2-1; possible D gene TRBD1, 5 bases. CDR3 length: 15 residues. The germline gives CDR1 MNHNS, CDR2 SASEGT. V lost 0 bases and J 5 bases, leaving 11 bases between the germline ends. In DNA, the CDR3 is TGTGCCAGCAGTGAAGCCCAGGGTTGGGACAATGAGCAGTTCTTC. Translated, it gives CASSEAQGWDNEQFF.

The rearrangement joins TRBV6-5 to TRBJ1-4; no reliable D call. Germline CDR1 is MNHEY and CDR2 is SVGAGI. V lost 4 bases to trimming and J lost 8 bases, with 17 bases between them. This CDR3 region has 15 residues. The CDR3 loop reads CASSLREPMGEKLFF. The CDR3 nucleotides read TGTGCCAGCAGTTTAAGGGAGCCTATGGGGGAAAAACTGTTTTTT.

Regarding this clone: An end of the junction differs from the germline gene, which may be a read error. Other DNA sequences in this specimen translate into the identical CDR3. The chain employs TRBV12-5 and TRBJ1-2; TRBD1 matches at 8 bases. The CDR3 loop spans 15 amino acids. Germline CDR1 is LGHNT and CDR2 is FRNRAP. The CDR3 nucleotides read TGTGCTAGTGGTTTGTACGGACAGGGTAGCTATGGCTATACCTTC. Translated: CASGLYGQGSYGYTF.

This sequence joins TRBV11-2 and TRBJ2-5; unclear D gene. Deletions cut 6 bases from V and 5 bases from J, with 16 bases between. This CDR3 is built from 14 residues. Per the germline V gene, CDR1 is SGHAT and CDR2 is FQNNGV. The CDR3 DNA follows: TGTGCCAGCAGTCGACCAAATGAGGAGGAGACCCAGTACTTC. It codes for CASSRPNEEETQYF.

This chain links TRBV11-3 with TRBJ2-1; 11 bases map to TRBD2. The germline V gene has CDR1 SGHNT and CDR2 YENEEA. V was pared by 5 bases and J by 9 bases, with 0 bases of the junction left unmatched. This CDR3 is built from 12 residues. CDR3 in DNA: TGTGCCAGCAGCGGGACTAGCGGTGAGCAGTTCTTC. Translation: CASSGTSGEQFF. Full variable domain (outside the CDR3, taken from reference TRBV11-3 and TRBJ2-1): EAGVVQSPRYKIIEKKQPVAFWCNPISGHNTLYWYLQNLGQGPELLIRYENEEAVDDSQLPKDRFSAERLKGVDSTLKIQPAELGDSAVYLCASSGTSGEQFFGPGTRLTVL.

This clone was observed a handful of times. V gene TRBV6-5 combines with J gene TRBJ2-7; tentatively, D is TRBD1 (6 bases). The CDR3 consists of 14 residues. CDR1 is MNHEY and CDR2 is SVGAGI in the germline V gene. Trimming removed 2 bases from V and 3 bases from J, with 11 bases in between. CDR3 in DNA: TGTGCCAGCAGTTACCAGGACAGTAACTACGAGCAGTACTTC. Amino acid sequence: CASSYQDSNYEQYF.

The chain links TRBV7-2 to TRBJ1-4, with D perhaps TRBD1 (5 bases). Germline CDR1 is SGHTA and CDR2 is FQGNSA. Trimming took 1 base from V and 1 from J, leaving 7 bases between them. This CDR3 comprises 15 residues. CDR3 coding DNA: TGTGCCAGCAGCTTAGTCGGGGGAACTAATGAAAAACTGTTTTTT. Protein: CASSLVGGTNEKLFF.

With respect to this clone: Other DNA sequences within the sample encode an identical CDR3. The chain couples TRBV6-5 to TRBJ1-2, with D possibly TRBD1 on 6 matching bases. V lost 0 bases to trimming and J lost 5 bases, with 13 bases between them. Looked up from germline, CDR1 is MNHEY and CDR2 is SVGAGI. This CDR3 has 15 residues. The CDR3 is CASSYSAGARYGYTF. The DNA of the CDR3 is TGTGCCAGCAGTTACTCGGCGGGGGCGCGATATGGCTACACCTTC.

The rearrangement uses TRBV7-9 and TRBJ2-1; 15 nucleotides match TRBD2. CDR3 length equals 13 residues. V dropped 11 bases and J dropped 7; count of bases not matched to a gene: 3. CDR1 and CDR2 (germline): SEHNR, FQNEAQ (reference sequence). CDR3 DNA: TGTGCCGGGGGACTAGCGGGGGGAAATGAGCAGTTCTTC. Translated: CAGGLAGGNEQFF.

This clone was seen a handful of times. V usage is TRBV6-1 and J usage is TRBJ2-2; perhaps TRBD1 as D (6 bases). Trimming cost V 5 bases and J 10 bases, with 20 bases left between them. This CDR3 is 15 amino acids long. Germline-derived CDR1 and CDR2 are MNHNS and SASEGT. CDR3: CASSQTQQGGEELFF. CDR3 sequence (DNA): TGTGCCAGCAGTCAAACCCAACAAGGGGGAGAGGAGCTGTTTTTT.

The chain carries TRBV6-5 and TRBJ1-5; D might be TRBD1 (6 bases). Trimming left V 6 bases short and J 1 base short, with 13 bases between. Germline lookup yields CDR1 MNHEY and CDR2 SVGAGI. This CDR3 is built from 15 residues. CDR3 region: CASSQTGTSNQPQHF. CDR3 DNA sequence: TGTGCCAGCAGCCAAACCGGGACAAGCAATCAGCCCCAGCATTTT.

The rearrangement joins TRBV19 to TRBJ1-5; TRBD1 might be the D (5 bases). CDR1 and CDR2 from the germline V gene are LNHDA and SQIVND (reference sequence). Trimming removed 7 bases at V and 5 bases at J, with 15 bases between. The CDR3 has 14 residues. CDR3 loop: CASTYRGNHQPQHF. The CDR3 bases are TGTGCCAGTACCTATCGGGGGAACCATCAGCCCCAGCATTTT.

This chain uses TRBV5-1 with TRBJ2-3; 8 bases fit TRBD1. The CDR3 is 14 residues long. Germline CDR1 and CDR2: SGHRS and YFSETQ. V gave up 4 bases and J gave up 6 bases; unmatched junction bases: 7. CDR3 sequence: CASSLGQGGDTQYF. Here the CDR3 DNA reads TGCGCCAGCAGCCTAGGACAGGGAGGCGATACGCAGTATTTT.

This chain uses TRBV11-1 with TRBJ1-1, with D uncertain. Germline CDR1 and CDR2: SGHAT and FQDESV (reference sequence). V was shortened by 6 bases and J by 1 base, with 6 bases between the two germline ends. The CDR3 consists of 12 residues. As DNA, the CDR3 is TGTGCCAGCAGTCCCCAGAACACTGAAGCTTTCTTT. Amino acids: CASSPQNTEAFF.

The chain has TRBV2 and TRBJ1-5, with 11 bases aligning to TRBD1. CDR1 is SNHLY and CDR2 is FYNNEI in the germline V gene. The CDR3 extends over 15 amino acids. Trimming cost V 6 bases and J 1 base; bases outside gene matches: 2. CDR3 bases: TGTGCCAGCAGCGGGACAGGGGGGAGCAATCAGCCCCAGCATTTT. Protein product: CASSGTGGSNQPQHF. The variable domain in full, with the rest retrieved from reference TRBV2 and TRBJ1-5, is EPEVTQTPSHQVTQMGQEVILRCVPISNHLYFYWYRQILGQKVEFLVSFYNNEISEKSEIFDDQFSVERPDGSNFTLKIRSTKLEDSAMYFCASSGTGGSNQPQHFGDGTRLSIL.

The V and J genes are TRBV14 and TRBJ2-2; 10 bases agree with TRBD2. Looked up from germline, CDR1 is SGHDN and CDR2 is FVKESK. CDR3 size: 16 residues. V shed 2 bases, J shed 4 bases, and the junction held 4 bases outside the gene matches. The CDR3 DNA reads as TGTGCCAGCAGCCAACTAGCGGGGGAGTCCACCGGGGAGCTGTTTTTT. Its translation is CASSQLAGESTGELFF.

The V and J genes are TRBV9 and TRBJ1-1; 7 bases are shared with TRBD1. Germline-derived CDR1 and CDR2 are SGDLS and YYNGEE. The CDR3 contains 17 residues. V was clipped by 0 bases and J by 1 base; unmatched bases: 9. The CDR3 DNA follows: TGTGCCAGCAGCGTAGTCCGGTGGACAGGACCGAACACTGAAGCTTTCTTT. Its protein product is CASSVVRWTGPNTEAFF.

This chain connects TRBV7-2 to TRBJ1-5; no firm D call. The CDR3 has 14 amino acids. The germline V and J ends were trimmed by 3 bases and 0 bases, with 6 bases remaining between them. Germline CDR1 and CDR2: SGHTA and FQGNSA. The CDR3 sequence is CASSLSSSNQPQHF. The CDR3 bases are TGTGCCAGCAGCTTGTCCTCTAGCAATCAGCCCCAGCATTTT. Supplemented by reference TRBV7-2 and TRBJ1-5, the full variable domain reads GAGVSQSPSNKVTEKGKDVELRCDPISGHTALYWYRQSLGQGLEFLIYFQGNSAPDKSGLPSDRFSAERTGGSVSTLTIQRTQQEDSAVYLCASSLSSSNQPQHFGDGTRLSIL.

The chain employs TRBV7-2 and TRBJ2-5; D call uncertain. The J call may be in error: the DNA end matches TRBJ2-7 better. Germline CDR1 and CDR2: SGHTA and FQGNSA. The CDR3 has 15 amino acids. The CDR3 here is CASSFSGLASYEQYF. The CDR3 coding sequence is TGTGCCAGCAGCTTCAGTGGGCTCGCCTCCTACGAGCAGTACTTC.

The CDR3 protein is CASSFGTGDTEAFF. The CDR3 region has the DNA TGCGCCAGCAGCTTTGGGACAGGGGACACTGAAGCTTTCTTT. V gene TRBV4-3 combines with J gene TRBJ1-1; TRBD1 aligns across 10 bases. CDR1 is LGHNA and CDR2 is YSLEER in the germline V gene. The ends lost 5 bases at V and 3 bases at J; junction bases unmatched: 3. This CDR3 spans 14 amino acids.

The V call is TRBV5-1, the J call TRBJ1-4, with TRBD1 as a possible D gene (6 bases). Germline V gives CDR1 SGHRS, CDR2 YFSETQ. Trimming removed 4 bases from V and 4 bases from J, with 11 bases in between. The CDR3 has 14 amino acids. This CDR3 is CASSGGGGNEKLFF. CDR3 sequence (DNA): TGCGCCAGCAGCGGGGGCGGTGGTAATGAAAAACTGTTTTTT. The complete variable domain, with remaining parts taken from reference TRBV5-1 and TRBJ1-4, reads KAGVTQTPRYLIKTRGQQVTLSCSPISGHRSVSWYQQTPGQGLQFLFEYFSETQRNKGNFPGRFSGRQFSNSRSEMNVSTLELGDSALYLCASSGGGGNEKLFFGSGTQLSVL.

This clone came up a few times. The chain carries TRBV5-1 and TRBJ1-6, with D possibly TRBD1 on 6 matching bases. V gave up 0 bases and J gave up 10 bases, with 11 bases separating them. The CDR3 runs to 14 residues. The germline V gene encodes CDR1 SGHRS and CDR2 YFSETQ. CDR3 in DNA: TGCGCCAGCAGCTTGGAGATAGGGGGATCACCCCTCCACTTT. This codes for CASSLEIGGSPLHF.